This T cell receptor beta chain was obtained from a study of neoadjuvant anti-PD-1 for oral cavity cancer. Study as a whole: Non-progressing patients received a fourth nivolumab dose near day 43, then surgery on days 50-56. Study-wide findings and caveats: Higher pretreatment blood Treg/Th17 ratios correlated with higher pretreatment blood and lower post-treatment tumor TCRbeta clonality.

The germline CDR1 and CDR2 sequences are LNHDA and SQIVND (reference sequence). This CDR3 contains 15 residues. Trimming left V 3 bases short and J 4 bases short, with 12 bases between. PBMCs were not maintained or expanded in culture before analysis. Sequenced by immunoSEQ multiplex PCR; TCRdb stores in-frame clones only, minus some. The repertoire has 55,000 to 75,000 clones, approximately 80% of them found once; the top ten carry approximately 2.4%. About this clone itself: The antigen is unknown.

This TCR was sampled from a person aged 35 to 85 with oral cavity squamous cell carcinoma. The chain couples TRBV19 to TRBJ1-4; possible D gene TRBD1, 5 bases. Sequenced material: PBMCs, taken before nivolumab (anti-PD-1) treatment. The CDR3 sequence: CASSISRGRNEKLFF. Written as DNA, the CDR3 is TGTGCCAGTAGTATTTCCCGGGGCCGTAATGAAAAACTGTTTTTT.